Included here is one T cell receptor beta chain sequence, with context. TCRdb re-derived calls from the PCR reads in MiXCR, one entry per CDR3 protein. Of 100,000 or so distinct CDR3 sequences in the sample, roughly 51% are singletons; the top ten hold 9.5% to 15%. The sample belongs to a study of CDR3 diversity in severe acne. Germline trimming cut 3 bases from V and 5 bases from J; bases unmatched to any gene: 14. Germline-derived CDR1 and CDR2 are WSHSY and SAAADI. This CDR3 comprises 19 residues. The receptor was isolated from a male donor with acne. Source material: blood. The chain links TRBV10-2 to TRBJ2-7, with TRBD2 matching 15 bases. The DNA for the CDR3 is TGCGCCAGCAGTGATAGGTTAGGCAGCGGACTAGCGGGAGGGAACGAGCAGTACTTC. Translated: CASSDRLGSGLAGGNEQYF.